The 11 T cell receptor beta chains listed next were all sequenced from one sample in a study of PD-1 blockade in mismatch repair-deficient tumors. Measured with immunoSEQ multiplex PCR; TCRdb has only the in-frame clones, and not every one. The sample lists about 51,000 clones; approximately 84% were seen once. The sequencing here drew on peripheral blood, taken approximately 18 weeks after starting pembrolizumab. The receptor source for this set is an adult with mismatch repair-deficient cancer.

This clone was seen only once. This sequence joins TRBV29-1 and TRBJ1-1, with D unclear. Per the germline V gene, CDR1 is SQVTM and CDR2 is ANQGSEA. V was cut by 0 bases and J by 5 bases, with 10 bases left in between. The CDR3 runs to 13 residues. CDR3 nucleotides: TGCAGCGTTGAAGAGAGTGCGGGAACTGAAGCTTTCTTT. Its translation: CSVEESAGTEAFF.

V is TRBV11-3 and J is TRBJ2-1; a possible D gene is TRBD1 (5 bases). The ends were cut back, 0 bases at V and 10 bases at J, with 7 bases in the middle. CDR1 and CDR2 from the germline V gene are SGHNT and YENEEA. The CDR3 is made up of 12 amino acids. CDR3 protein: CASSLETGEQFF. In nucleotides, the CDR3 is TGTGCCAGCAGCTTAGAAACAGGAGAGCAGTTCTTC.

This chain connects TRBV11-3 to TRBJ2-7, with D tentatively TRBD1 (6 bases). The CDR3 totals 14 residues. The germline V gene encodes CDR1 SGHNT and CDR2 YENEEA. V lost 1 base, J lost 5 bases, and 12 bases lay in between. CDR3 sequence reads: CASSLGGTTHEQYF. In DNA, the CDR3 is TGTGCCAGCAGCTTAGGAGGGACAACCCACGAGCAGTACTTC.

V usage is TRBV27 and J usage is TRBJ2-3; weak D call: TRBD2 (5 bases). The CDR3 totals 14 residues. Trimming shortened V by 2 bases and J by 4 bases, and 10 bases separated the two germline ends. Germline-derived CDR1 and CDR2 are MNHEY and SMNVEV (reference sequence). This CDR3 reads CASSLSFGADTQYF. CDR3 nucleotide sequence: TGTGCCAGCAGTTTAAGTTTCGGGGCAGATACGCAGTATTTT.

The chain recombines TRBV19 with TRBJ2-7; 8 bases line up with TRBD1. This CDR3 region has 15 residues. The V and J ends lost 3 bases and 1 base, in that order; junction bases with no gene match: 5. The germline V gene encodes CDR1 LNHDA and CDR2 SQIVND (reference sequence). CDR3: CASSIDRGRSYEQYF. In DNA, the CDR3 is TGTGCCAGTAGTATCGACAGGGGCCGATCCTACGAGCAGTACTTC.

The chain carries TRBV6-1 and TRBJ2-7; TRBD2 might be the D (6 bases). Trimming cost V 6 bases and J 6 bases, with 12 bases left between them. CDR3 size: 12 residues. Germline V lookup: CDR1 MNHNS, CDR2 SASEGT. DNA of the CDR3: TGTGCCAGCAGGACACTAGCCGGCGAGCAGTACTTC. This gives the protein CASRTLAGEQYF.

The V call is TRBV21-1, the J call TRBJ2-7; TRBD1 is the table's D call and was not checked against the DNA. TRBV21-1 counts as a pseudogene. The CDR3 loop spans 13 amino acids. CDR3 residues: CANWNGDTYEQYF. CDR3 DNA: TGTGCCAATTGGAATGGGGACACCTACGAGCAGTACTTC.

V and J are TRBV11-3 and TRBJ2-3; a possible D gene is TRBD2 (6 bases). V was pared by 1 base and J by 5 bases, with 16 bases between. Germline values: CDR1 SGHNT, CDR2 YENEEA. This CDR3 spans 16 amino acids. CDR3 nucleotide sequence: TGTGCCAGCAGCTTAGGCGGGACCGTCGGCGGAGATACGCAGTATTTT. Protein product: CASSLGGTVGGDTQYF.

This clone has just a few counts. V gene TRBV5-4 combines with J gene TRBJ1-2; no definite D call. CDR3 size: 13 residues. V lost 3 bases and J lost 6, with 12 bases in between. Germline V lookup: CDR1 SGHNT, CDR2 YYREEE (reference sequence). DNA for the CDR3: TGTGCCAGCAGCTCCCCCCGGGCGGATGGCTACACCTTC. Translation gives CASSSPRADGYTF.

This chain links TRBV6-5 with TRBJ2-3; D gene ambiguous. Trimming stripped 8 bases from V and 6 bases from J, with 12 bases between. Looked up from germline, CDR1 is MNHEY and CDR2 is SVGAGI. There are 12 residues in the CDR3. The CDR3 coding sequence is TGTGCCAGCGGGGATTCCTCGGATACGCAGTATTTT. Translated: CASGDSSDTQYF.

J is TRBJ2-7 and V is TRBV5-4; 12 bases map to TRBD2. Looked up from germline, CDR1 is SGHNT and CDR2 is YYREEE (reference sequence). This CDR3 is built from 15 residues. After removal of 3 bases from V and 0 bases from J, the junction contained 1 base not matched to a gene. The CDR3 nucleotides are TGTGCCAGCAGCTCTAGCGGGAGGGCCTCCTACGAGCAGTACTTC. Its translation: CASSSSGRASYEQYF.